The TCR beta chain under discussion was sequenced for a study of cytomegalovirus exposure and HLA in healthy donors (dated 2017 in TCRdb). Regarding the research as a whole: In an earlier analysis of some 610 of the donors, 250 to 350 Gb of sequence data and roughly 100 million unique TCR beta sequences from 150 million to 200 million T cells were reported. Approximately 330 gigabases of sequencing data and around 90 million unique TCR sequences made up an early release that covered several hundred HLA-typed donors. Of the roughly 410 genotyped donors, 70% to 90% were placed in the genetic ancestry cluster associated with self-reported Caucasian donors. The study aimed to test whether signatures of past pathogen exposure could be identified by cataloging public T cell receptors. The study profiled the T cell repertoires of under 700 subjects by immunosequencing and related them to cytomegalovirus serostatus. In addition to the first cohort of 666 subjects, a separate validation cohort of 130 or so different subjects was used. To predict cytomegalovirus infection status, the study combined high-throughput TCR immunosequencing, statistical association of individual TCRs with disease status, and machine learning. To study patterns of TCR occurrence, a later analysis re-analyzed previously published TCR beta repertoires from several hundred donors and added high-resolution HLA genotyping. In the later analysis, no new phenotypic data were used to find candidate immune exposures; instead, reliance was placed on TCR beta sequences and their occurrence across donors. To decide whether each TCR beta V gene segment behaved as functional or pseudogenic, an earlier analysis of 587 of the donors relied on high-throughput TCR beta sequencing. Alongside the repertoire data, information on donor age, sex, ethnicity and CMV serostatus was compiled. A later genetic analysis used genome-wide SNP genotypes for 398 of the 666 donors, treating that subset as a discovery cohort. Every discovery cohort repertoire had been produced on one sequencing platform. Class I and class II HLA loci were covered by the typing at four-digit resolution. The number of donors typed differed by locus, with about 620-630 for A, B, C, DRB1 and DQB1, roughly 520 for DQA1, under 610 for DPA1, and about 450 for DPB1. Because of strong linkage in the cohort, 5 or 6 DR-DQ haplotypes were treated as single units for association and clustering. Among roughly 400 genotyped donors of the cohort, an average of approximately 240,000 unique TCR beta nucleotide sequences was sequenced per donor, of which approximately 19% were non-productive. Points the paper makes about the study in general: Because HLA typing was missing for some donors at each locus, association tests included only the typed subset. A group of highly shared sequence variants was considered likely to be a technical artifact of the sequencing pipeline. Because the 87-base-pair reads could not distinguish some IMGT-functional V segments, including TRBV6-2 and TRBV6-3, those segments were excluded. A further reported finding was that TCR beta sequences accurately predicted the HLA-A and HLA-B alleles for most subjects in the first cohort. It was suggested by the authors that the approach could potentially be generalized to other disease states and immunological phenotypes. For the cohort, immune exposure information was limited to CMV serostatus. According to a later analysis, parvovirus B19, influenza, CMV and Epstein-Barr virus appeared linked to several top co-occurrence clusters. A few of the identified cytomegalovirus-associated TCR beta chains were confirmed in vitro to be specific for cytomegalovirus antigens. A total of 150 to 200 TCR beta chains were listed by the study as associated with cytomegalovirus. Most TCR sequences were seen in very few donors, while some public TCRs were found in many individuals. In this cohort, only TCR beta chains were sequenced, and detectable features were limited by the absence of alpha or paired-chain data. According to a later analysis, TCR association rates differed among HLA loci, with DRB1 alleles showing the most associated TCRs and HLA-C alleles showing the fewest. The classifier was reported to diagnose cytomegalovirus status with high specificity and sensitivity in both the original cohort and the validation cohort. V-gene and J-gene trimming of TCR beta chains was associated with a missense DCLRE1C variant in a later genetic analysis, and the association was replicated in an independent cohort. In a later analysis, most CMV-associated TCR beta chains were found to appear HLA-restricted, with HLA associations seemingly driven largely by CMV exposure. A later genetic analysis reported fewer N-insertions in productive TCRs among donors in an Asian-associated ancestry cluster than the approximately 700-donor mean. A later analysis associated approximately 17,000 TCR beta sequences with specific HLA alleles at a false discovery rate of 0.05. Sequencing depth was assumed to be roughly uniform across donors in the presence/absence analyses, though that assumption may not hold. In an earlier analysis of approximately 590 of the donors, most TCR beta V segments were observed in productive rearrangements about 90% or about 30% of the time, broadly matching IMGT annotations. Linkage disequilibrium might explain the correlated functional status among segregating V segments, but an unknown experimental factor could not be excluded. Because counts were too low, seventeen rarely observed V segments, including chromosome 9 orphons, were excluded from the earlier analysis of around 640 of the donors. Compared with equally common non-associated chains, HLA-associated TCR beta chains in a later analysis were more clonally expanded and had lower generation probabilities. When HLA alleles, especially DR and DQ, strongly co-occurred, attributing TCR associations to individual alleles was difficult.

The junction shows trimming of 2 bases on V and 3 bases on J, plus 12 bases between the germline ends. Measured from the cysteine to the phenylalanine, the CDR3 is 14 residues long. The kept DNA is CDR3 alone, 42 bases in frame from the first base. Per the germline V gene, SGHRS is the CDR1 and YFSETQ is the CDR2. To note about this clone: This receptor's antigen is unknown. The sample holds no much larger clone one base away, and base qualities are not on file.

The library was made by the immunoSEQ multiplex PCR assay. For the multiplex PCR, a mixture combining 60 forward primers for TCR Vbeta segments and 13 reverse primers for TCR Jbeta segments was used. A multiplex PCR assay on genomic DNA amplified the CDR3 region of rearranged TCR beta genes. The Illumina HiSeq System was used to sequence the amplified TCR beta libraries as 87-base-pair reads. The published analysis was carried out like this. A later analysis counted 65 million to 90 million unique TCR beta chains across the approximately 700 repertoires, and 10 million to 12 million of these chains were shared by at least two donors. Raw reads were error-corrected and collapsed into unique sequences with a nearest-neighbor algorithm that merged closely related sequences to remove PCR and sequencing errors. CDR3 sequences were aligned to IMGT reference sequences to assign V, D and J gene segments. Each retained sequence needed at least a six-nucleotide match to both a V gene segment and a J gene segment. Rearrangements were called productive when the CDR3 lacked stop codons and stayed in frame with V and J; all others were non-productive. Following IMGT convention, CDR3 was defined as the stretch from the second conserved V-encoded cysteine to the conserved J-encoded phenylalanine. The earlier analysis of about 590 of the donors excluded sequences that lacked an unambiguous match to a single V gene segment. An earlier analysis of about 590 of the donors classified V segments as functional when productive rearrangements were above 56.7% and as segregating when the standard deviation between donors was above 5%. To diagnose cytomegalovirus status from the catalog of TCR beta chain sequences, a statistical classification framework was built. V and J gene assignment, in a later analysis, came from comparing TCR nucleotide sequences with IMGT/GENE-DB human TR gene sequences. In a later analysis, CDR3 sequences and most-parsimonious VDJ recombination scenarios were assigned using the TCRdist pipeline. A later analysis defined each TCR beta chain by its CDR3 amino acid sequence plus V-gene family, and excluded reads lacking a unique V-gene family. As a way to deal with suspected cross-contamination and a sequencing artifact, a later analysis dropped nearly 600 nucleotide sequences that were highly shared and had low generation probability. A later analysis calculated a clonal expansion index for each public chain from normalized within-repertoire ranks of inferred template counts. A later analysis computed generation probabilities with a VDJ recombination model fitted to out-of-frame rearrangements, and checked the results against IGoR. A later analysis scored TCR-TCR, TCR-HLA and TCR-CMV co-occurrence with hypergeometric tests, applying a repertoire-size bias correction to TCR pairs. In a later analysis, false discovery rates were estimated by permuting HLA or CMV assignments 20 times. A later analysis grouped co-occurring TCRs with DBSCAN, adding TCRdist sequence similarity when clustering within HLA-allele-positive subsets. Co-occurrence clustering excluded repertoires with fewer than 30,000 or more than 120,000 public chains, plus five with anomalous nucleotide sharing. What TCRdb holds here is the immuneACCESS table cut down to in-frame rearrangements. Part of the clones is not present; checked against another copy, under half of the missing clones reflect an unresolved V gene, and the others are unexplained. The DNA was the basis for D and trimming; V, J and clone size are from that table. The sample has fewer than 150,000 clones on record, about four fifths of them singletons. The ten largest account for approximately 2.3% of the sample.

The cohort was made up of 650 to 700 healthy bone marrow donors. At the time of sampling, all cohort members were nominally healthy, though unrecorded immune exposures were likely present. The donor was CMV seronegative and belonged to the group of around 350 seronegative cohort members. Each donor provided a peripheral blood sample, and peripheral blood mononuclear cells were used for TCR beta sequencing. The Qiagen DNeasy Blood Extraction Kit was used to extract genomic DNA from the blood cell samples. The sample was PBMCs. The source of this sequence is a male donor in good health and CMV-seronegative. This chain joins TRBV5-1 to TRBJ2-7, and possibly TRBD2, on 5 matching bases. The CDR3 reads as follows: CASSLSTGSYEQYF. The nucleotides are TGCGCCAGCAGCTTATCGACGGGAAGCTACGAGCAGTACTTC.